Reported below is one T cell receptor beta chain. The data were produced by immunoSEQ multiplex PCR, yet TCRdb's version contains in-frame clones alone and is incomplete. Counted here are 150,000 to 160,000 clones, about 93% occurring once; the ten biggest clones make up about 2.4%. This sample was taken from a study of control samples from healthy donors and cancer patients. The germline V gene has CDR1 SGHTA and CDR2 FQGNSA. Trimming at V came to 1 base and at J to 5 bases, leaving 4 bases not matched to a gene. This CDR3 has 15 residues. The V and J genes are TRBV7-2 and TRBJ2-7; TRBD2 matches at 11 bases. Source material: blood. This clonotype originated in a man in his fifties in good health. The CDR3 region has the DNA TGTGCCAGCAGCTTAGTTACTAGCGGGAGTAACGAGCAGTACTTC. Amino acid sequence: CASSLVTSGSNEQYF.